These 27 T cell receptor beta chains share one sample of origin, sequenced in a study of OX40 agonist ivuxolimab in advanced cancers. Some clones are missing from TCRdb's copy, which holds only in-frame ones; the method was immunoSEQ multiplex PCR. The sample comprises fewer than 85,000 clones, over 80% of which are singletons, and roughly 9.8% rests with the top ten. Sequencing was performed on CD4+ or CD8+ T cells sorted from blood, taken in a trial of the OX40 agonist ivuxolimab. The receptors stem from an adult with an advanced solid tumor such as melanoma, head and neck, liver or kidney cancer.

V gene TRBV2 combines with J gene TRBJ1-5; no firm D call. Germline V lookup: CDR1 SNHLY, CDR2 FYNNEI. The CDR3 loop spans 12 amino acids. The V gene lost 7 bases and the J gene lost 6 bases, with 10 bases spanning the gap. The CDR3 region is CASKGSAQPQHF. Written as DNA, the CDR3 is TGTGCCAGCAAGGGTTCCGCTCAGCCCCAGCATTTT.

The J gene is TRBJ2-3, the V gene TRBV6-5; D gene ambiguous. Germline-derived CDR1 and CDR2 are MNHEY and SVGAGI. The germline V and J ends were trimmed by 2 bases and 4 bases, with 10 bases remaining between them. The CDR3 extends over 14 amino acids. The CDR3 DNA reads TGTGCCAGCAGTTACGGGCGAAGTCCAGATACGCAGTATTTT. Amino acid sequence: CASSYGRSPDTQYF.

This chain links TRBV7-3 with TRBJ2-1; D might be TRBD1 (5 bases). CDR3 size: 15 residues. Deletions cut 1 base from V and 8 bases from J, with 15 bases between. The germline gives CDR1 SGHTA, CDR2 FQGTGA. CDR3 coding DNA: TGTGCCAGCAGCTTAAACGCAGGGTTAAACCATGAGCAGTTCTTC. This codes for CASSLNAGLNHEQFF.

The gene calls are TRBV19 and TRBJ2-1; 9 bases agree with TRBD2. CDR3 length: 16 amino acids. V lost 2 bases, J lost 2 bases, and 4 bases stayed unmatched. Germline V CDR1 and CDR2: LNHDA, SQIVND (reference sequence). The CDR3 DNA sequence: TGTGCCAGTAGTATACTGGGACTAGCAGCCTACAATGAGCAGTTCTTC. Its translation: CASSILGLAAYNEQFF.

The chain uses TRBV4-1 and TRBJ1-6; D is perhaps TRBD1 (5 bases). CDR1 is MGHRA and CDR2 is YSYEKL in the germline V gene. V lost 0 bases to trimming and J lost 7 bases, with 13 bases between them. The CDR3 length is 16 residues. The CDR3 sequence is CASSQEAGRDNSPLHF. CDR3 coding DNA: TGCGCCAGCAGCCAAGAAGCGGGCAGGGACAATTCACCCCTCCACTTT.

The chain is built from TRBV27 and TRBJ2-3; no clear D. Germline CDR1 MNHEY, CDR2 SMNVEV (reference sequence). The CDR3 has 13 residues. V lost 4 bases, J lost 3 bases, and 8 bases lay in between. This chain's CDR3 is CASSWLGTDTQYF. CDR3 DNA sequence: TGTGCCAGCAGTTGGCTGGGGACAGATACGCAGTATTTT.

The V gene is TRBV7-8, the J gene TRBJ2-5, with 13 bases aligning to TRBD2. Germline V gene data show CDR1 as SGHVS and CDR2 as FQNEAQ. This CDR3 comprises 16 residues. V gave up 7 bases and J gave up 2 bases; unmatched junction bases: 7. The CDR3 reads CASTRPLAGGQETQYF. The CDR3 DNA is TGTGCCAGCACCAGACCACTAGCGGGGGGGCAAGAGACCCAGTACTTC.

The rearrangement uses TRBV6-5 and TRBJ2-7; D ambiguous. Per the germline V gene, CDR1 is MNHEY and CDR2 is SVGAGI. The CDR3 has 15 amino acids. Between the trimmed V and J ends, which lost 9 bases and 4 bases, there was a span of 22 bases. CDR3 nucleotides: TGTGCCAGTGGCAGTCGTCCTAAGTCGGGTTACGAGCAGTACTTC. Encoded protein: CASGSRPKSGYEQYF.

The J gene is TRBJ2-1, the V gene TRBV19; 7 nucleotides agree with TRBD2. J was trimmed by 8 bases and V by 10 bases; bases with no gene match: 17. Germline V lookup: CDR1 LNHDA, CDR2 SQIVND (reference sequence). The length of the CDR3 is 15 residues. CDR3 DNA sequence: TGTGCCACCCTGTGGGCAAGCGGGGCCCTGGATGAGCAGTTCTTC. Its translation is CATLWASGALDEQFF.

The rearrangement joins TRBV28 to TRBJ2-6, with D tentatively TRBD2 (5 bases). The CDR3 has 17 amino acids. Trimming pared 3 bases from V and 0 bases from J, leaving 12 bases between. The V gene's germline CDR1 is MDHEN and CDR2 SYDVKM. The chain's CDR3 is CASSLGVRHSGANVLTF. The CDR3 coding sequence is TGTGCCAGCAGTTTGGGAGTTCGTCACTCTGGGGCCAACGTCCTGACTTTC.

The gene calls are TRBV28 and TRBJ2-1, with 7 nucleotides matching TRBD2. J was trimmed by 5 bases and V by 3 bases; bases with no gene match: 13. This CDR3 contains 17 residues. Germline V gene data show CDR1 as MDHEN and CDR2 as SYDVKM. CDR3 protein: CASSLPGGVGQDNEQFF. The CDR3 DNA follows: TGTGCCAGCAGTTTGCCTGGGGGGGTCGGGCAGGACAATGAGCAGTTCTTC.

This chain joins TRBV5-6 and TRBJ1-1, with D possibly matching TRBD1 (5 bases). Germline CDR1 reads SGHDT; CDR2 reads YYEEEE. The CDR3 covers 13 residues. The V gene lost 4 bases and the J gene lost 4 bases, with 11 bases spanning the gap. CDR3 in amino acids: CASSLGESTEAFF. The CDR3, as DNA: TGTGCCAGCAGCCTGGGGGAGAGCACTGAAGCTTTCTTT. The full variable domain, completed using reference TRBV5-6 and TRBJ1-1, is DAGVTQSPTHLIKTRGQQVTLRCSPKSGHDTVSWYQQALGQGPQFIFQYYEEEERQRGNFPDRFSGHQFPNYSSELNVNALLLGDSALYLCASSLGESTEAFFGQGTRLTVV.

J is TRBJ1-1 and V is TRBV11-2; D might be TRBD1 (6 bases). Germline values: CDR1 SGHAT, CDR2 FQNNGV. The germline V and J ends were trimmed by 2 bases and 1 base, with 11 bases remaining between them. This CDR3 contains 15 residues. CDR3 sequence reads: CASSLSRTENTEAFF. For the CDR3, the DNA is TGTGCCAGCAGCTTAAGTAGGACAGAGAACACTGAAGCTTTCTTT.

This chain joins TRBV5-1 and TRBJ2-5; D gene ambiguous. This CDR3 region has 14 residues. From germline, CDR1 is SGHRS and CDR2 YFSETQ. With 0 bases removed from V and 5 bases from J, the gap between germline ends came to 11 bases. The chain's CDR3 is CASSLAMDVETQYF. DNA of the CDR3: TGCGCCAGCAGCTTGGCCATGGATGTGGAGACCCAGTACTTC.

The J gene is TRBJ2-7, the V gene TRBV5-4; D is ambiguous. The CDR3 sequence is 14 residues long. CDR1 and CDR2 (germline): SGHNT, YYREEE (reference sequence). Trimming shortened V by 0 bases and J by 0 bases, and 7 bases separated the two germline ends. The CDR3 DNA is TGTGCCAGCAGCTTGGCCCCCCCCTCCTACGAGCAGTACTTC. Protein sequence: CASSLAPPSYEQYF.

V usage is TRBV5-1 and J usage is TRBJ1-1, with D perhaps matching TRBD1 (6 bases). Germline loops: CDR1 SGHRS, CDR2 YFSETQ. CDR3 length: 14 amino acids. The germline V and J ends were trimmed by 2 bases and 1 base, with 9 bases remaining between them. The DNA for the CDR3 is TGCGCCAGCAGCTTCAGGGGAGAGAACACTGAAGCTTTCTTT. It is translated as CASSFRGENTEAFF.

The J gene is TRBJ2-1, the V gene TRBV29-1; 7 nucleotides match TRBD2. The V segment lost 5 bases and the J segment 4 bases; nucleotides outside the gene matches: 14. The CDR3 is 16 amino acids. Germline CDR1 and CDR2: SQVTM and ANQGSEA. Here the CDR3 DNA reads TGCAGCGTTAAAGGTCTAGCGGAAAAAAATTACAATGAGCAGTTCTTC. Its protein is CSVKGLAEKNYNEQFF.

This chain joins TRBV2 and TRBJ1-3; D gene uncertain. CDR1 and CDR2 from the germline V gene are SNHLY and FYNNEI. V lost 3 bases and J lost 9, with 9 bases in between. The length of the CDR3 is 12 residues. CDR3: CASSEVIGTIYF. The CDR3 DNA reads TGTGCCAGCAGTGAGGTTATTGGCACCATATATTTT. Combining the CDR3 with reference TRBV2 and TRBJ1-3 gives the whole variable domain EPEVTQTPSHQVTQMGQEVILRCVPISNHLYFYWYRQILGQKVEFLVSFYNNEISEKSEIFDDQFSVERPDGSNFTLKIRSTKLEDSAMYFCASSEVIGTIYFGEGSWLTVV.

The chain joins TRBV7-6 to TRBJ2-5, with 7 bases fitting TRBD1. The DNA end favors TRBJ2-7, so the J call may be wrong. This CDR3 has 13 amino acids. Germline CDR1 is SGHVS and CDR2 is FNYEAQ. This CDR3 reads CASSVGQTYEQYF. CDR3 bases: TGTGCCAGCAGCGTGGGACAGACCTACGAGCAGTACTTC.

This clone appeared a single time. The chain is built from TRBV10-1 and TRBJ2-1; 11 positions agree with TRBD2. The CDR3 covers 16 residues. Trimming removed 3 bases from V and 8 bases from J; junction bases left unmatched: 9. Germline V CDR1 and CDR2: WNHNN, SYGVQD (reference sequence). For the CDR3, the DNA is TGCGCCAGCAGTGATCTAGCGGGAGGCGGAAGGGATGAGCAGTTCTTC. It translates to CASSDLAGGGRDEQFF.

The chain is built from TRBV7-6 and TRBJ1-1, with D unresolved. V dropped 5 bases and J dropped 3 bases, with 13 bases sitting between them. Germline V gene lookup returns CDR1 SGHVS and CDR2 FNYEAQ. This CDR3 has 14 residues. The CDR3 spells CASSPPNRDTEAFF. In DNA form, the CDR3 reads TGTGCCAGCAGCCCACCGAACAGAGACACTGAAGCTTTCTTT.

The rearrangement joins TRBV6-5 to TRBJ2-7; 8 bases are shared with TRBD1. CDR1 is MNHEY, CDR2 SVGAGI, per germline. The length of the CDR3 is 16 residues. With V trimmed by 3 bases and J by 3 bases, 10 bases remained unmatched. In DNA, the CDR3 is TGTGCCAGCAGTTATTCCGGACAGGGAGCAAACTACGAGCAGTACTTC. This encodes CASSYSGQGANYEQYF.

CDR3 nucleotides: TGCGCCAGCAGCCTAGATAGACGGAATCAGCCCCAGCATTTT. This gives the protein CASSLDRRNQPQHF. The rearrangement joins TRBV5-1 to TRBJ1-5; D unresolved. Germline-derived CDR1 and CDR2 are SGHRS and YFSETQ. This CDR3 is built from 14 residues. The V end lost 4 bases, the J end lost 4 bases, and 12 bases lay between the germline ends.

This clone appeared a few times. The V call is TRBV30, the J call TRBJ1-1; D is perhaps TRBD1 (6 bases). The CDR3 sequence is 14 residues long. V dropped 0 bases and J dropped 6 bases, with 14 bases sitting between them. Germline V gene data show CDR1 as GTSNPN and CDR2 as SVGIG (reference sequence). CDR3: CAWSVLGGIPEAFF. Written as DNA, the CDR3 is TGTGCCTGGAGTGTTTTAGGGGGGATTCCTGAAGCTTTCTTT.

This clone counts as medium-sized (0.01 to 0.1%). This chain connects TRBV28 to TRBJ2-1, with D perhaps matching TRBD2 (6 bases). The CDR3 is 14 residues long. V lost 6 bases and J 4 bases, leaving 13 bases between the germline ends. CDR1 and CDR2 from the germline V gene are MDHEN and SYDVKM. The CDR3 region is CASRRELGYNEQFF. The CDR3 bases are TGTGCCAGCAGACGGGAGCTTGGGTACAATGAGCAGTTCTTC.

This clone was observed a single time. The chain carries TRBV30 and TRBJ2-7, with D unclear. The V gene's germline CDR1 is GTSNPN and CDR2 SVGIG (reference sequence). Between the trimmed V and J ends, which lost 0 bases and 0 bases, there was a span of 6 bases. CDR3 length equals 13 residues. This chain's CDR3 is CAWSVSSSYEQYF. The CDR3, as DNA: TGTGCCTGGAGTGTATCCAGCTCCTACGAGCAGTACTTC.

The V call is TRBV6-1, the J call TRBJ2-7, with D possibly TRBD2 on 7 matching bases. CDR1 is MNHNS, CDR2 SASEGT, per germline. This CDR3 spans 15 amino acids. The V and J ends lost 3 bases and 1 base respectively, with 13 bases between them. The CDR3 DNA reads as TGTGCCAGCAGTGATGAGGGGGGGGGATCCTACGAGCAGTACTTC. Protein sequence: CASSDEGGGSYEQYF.